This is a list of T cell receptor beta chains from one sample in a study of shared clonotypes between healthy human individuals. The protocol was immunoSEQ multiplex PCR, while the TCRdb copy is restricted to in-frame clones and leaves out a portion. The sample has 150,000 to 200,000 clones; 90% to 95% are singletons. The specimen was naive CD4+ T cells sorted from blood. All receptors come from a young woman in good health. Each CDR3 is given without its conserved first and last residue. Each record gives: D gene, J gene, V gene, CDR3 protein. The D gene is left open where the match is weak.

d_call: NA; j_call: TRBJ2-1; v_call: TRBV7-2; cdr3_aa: ASFRDGSGAYNEQF
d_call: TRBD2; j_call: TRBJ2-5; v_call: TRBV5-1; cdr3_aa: ASSLGLAMGETQY
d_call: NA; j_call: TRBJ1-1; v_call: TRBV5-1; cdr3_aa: ASSTGRALNTEAF
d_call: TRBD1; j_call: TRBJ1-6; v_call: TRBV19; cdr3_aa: ASRRGLDSPLH
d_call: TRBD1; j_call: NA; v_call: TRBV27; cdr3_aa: ASTPGQGAVDEQY
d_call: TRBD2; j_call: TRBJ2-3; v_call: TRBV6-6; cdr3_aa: ASSRLAGGYTDTQY
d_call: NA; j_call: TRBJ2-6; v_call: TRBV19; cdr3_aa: ATSGRSPGANVLT
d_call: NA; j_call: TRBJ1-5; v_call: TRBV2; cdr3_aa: ASSGQASNQPQH
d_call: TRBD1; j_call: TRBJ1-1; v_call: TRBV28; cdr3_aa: ASSLRTGWSTEAF
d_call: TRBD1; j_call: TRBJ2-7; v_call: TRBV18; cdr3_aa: ASSPRGQGVHEQY
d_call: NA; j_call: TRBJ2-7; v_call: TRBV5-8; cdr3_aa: ASSSSRIRDRTYEQY
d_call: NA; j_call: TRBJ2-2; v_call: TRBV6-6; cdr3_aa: ASSNINTGELF
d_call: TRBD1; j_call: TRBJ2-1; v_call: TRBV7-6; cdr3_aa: ASSRTGDVMNEQF
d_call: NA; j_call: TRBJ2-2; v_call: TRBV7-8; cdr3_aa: ASSLASGAFTGELF
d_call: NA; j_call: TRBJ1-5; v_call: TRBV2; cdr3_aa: ASALLGGGMRQPQH
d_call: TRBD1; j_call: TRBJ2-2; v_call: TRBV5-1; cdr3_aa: ASSTETGSRELF
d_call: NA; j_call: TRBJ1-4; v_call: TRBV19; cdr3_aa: ASSRRRDNEKLF
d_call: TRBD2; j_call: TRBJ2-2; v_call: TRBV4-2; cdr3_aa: ASSQARGTSRGTGELF
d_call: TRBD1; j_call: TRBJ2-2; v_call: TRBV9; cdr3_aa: ASSVGTGSGGELF
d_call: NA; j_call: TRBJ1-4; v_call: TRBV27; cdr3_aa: ASKTEGEKLF
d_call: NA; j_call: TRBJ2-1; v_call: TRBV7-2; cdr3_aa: ASSFAGSYNEQF
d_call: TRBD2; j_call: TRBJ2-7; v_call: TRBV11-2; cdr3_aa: ASSLGAGGKQY
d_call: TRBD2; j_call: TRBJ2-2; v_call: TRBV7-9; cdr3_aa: ASSLAIGSSGSTGELF
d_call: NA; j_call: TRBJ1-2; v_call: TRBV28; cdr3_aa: ASSLRRNYGYT
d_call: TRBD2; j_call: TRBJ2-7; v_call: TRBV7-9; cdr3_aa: ASSAGLADSYEQY
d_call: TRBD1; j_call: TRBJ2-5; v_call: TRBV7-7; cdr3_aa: ASSRDRGETQY
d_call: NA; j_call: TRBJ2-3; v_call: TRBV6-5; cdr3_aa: ASSPLSSTDTQY
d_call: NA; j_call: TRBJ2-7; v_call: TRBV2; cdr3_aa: ASSEPGVYYEQY
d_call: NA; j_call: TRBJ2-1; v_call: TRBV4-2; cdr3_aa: ASSQAGGGEGPYNEQF
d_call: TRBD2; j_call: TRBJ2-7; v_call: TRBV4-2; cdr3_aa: ASSQDSLAGDFSYEQY
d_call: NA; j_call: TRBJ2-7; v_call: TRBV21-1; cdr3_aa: ASSKGSGRIDEQY
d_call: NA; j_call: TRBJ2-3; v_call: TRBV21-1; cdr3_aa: ASSKGNSGSPDTQY
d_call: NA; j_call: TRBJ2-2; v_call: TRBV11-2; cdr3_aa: ASSLVGGVAITGELF
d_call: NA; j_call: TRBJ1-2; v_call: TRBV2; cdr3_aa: ASRDTIQGFLRYGYT
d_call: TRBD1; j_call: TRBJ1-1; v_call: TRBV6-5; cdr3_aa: ASSQTTGGRTEAF
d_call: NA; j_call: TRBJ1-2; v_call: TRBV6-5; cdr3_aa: ASSYSIVSYGYT
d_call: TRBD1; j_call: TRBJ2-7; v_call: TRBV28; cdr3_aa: ASSFIRTGTYEQY
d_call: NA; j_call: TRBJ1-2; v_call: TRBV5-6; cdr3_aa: ASSPGLMASLYGYT
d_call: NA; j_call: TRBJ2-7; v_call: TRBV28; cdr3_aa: ASSFEPYYEQY
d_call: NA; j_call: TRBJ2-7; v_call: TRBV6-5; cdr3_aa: ASSFGYEQY
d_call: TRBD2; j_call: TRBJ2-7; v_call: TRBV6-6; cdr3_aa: ASSPGLAPGEQY
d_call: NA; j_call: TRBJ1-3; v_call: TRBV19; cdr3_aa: ASIQRVGEGNTIY